The T cell receptor (beta chain) under discussion was sequenced for a study of T cell responses to AZD1222 COVID-19 vaccine. Whole-study findings and limits: Among the donors, most were white British and more were female, and clonal diversity was possibly underestimated. Among vaccine-associated CD4 TCRs, coverage spanned spike, with dominance at 160-218 and 743-854. Repertoires in all cases were sampled only once the peak T cell response had passed. When two AZD1222 doses had been given, Spike-specific TCR breadth and depth rose.

Points on this clone: Its target is not known.

TCRdb's copy holds only in-frame clones and misses some; the assay was immunoSEQ multiplex PCR. Of 250,000 to 300,000 clones listed, almost 95% are singletons. There are 12 residues in the CDR3. V gave up 8 bases and J gave up 7 bases, with 14 bases separating them. Germline CDR1 is MNHEY and CDR2 is SVGAGI. The sequence was obtained from an adult who received the AZD1222 COVID-19 vaccine. The J gene is TRBJ1-1, the V gene TRBV6-5; possibly TRBD1 for D (5 bases). The sequencing used peripheral blood, collected 28 days after the second AZD1222 dose. The CDR3 DNA reads as TGTGCCAGCGGGACGGTGACTAGTGAAGCTTTCTTT. It yields the protein CASGTVTSEAFF.